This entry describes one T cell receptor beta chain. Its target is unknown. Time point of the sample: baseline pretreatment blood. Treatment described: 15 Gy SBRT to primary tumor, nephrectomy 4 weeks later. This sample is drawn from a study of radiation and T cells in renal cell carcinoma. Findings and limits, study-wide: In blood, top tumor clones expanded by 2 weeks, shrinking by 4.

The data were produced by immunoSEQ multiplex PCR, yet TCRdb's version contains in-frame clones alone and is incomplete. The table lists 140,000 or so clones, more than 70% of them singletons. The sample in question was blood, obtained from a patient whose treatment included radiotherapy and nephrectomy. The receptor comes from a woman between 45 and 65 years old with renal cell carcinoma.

The CDR3 nucleotides read TGCAGCGCATCGGACAGGGGGAACACTGAAGCTTTCTTT. Amino acids: CSASDRGNTEAFF. The chain employs TRBV29-1 and TRBJ1-1, with 9 bases fitting TRBD1. In germline, CDR1 is SQVTM, CDR2 ANQGSEA. The CDR3 runs to 13 residues. V trimming: 7 bases; J trimming: 1 base; junction bases outside the gene matches: 4.